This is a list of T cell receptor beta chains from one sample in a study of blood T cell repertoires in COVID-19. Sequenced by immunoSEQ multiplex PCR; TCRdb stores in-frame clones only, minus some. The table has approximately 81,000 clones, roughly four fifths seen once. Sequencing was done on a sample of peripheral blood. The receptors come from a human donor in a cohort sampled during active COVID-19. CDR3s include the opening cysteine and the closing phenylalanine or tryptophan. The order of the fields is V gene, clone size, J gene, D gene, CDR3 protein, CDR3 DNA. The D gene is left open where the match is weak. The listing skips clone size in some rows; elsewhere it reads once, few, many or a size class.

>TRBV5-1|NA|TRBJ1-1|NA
CASSIGTQAEAFF
TGCGCCAGCAGCATTGGGACTCAAGCTGAAGCTTTCTTT
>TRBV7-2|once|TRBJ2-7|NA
CASSPGTLIYEQYF
TGTGCCAGCAGCCCCGGGACACTTATCTACGAGCAGTACTTC
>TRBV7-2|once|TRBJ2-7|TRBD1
CASSADRGPYEQYF
TGTGCCAGCAGCGCCGACAGGGGGCCCTACGAGCAGTACTTC
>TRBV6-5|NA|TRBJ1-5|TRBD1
CASIPTGGGNQPQHF
TGTGCCAGCATCCCGACAGGGGGAGGCAATCAGCCCCAGCATTTT
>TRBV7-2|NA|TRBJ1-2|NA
CASSTRRVSGSGYTF
TGTGCCAGCAGCACTAGGAGGGTTTCGGGGTCCGGCTACACCTTC
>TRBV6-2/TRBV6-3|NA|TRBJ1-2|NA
CASSRQNYGYTF
TGTGCCAGCAGTAGACAGAACTATGGCTACACCTTC
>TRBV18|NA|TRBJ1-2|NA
CASSPVSVPPYGYTF
TGTGCCAGCTCACCAGTATCCGTTCCGCCCTACGGCTACACCTTC
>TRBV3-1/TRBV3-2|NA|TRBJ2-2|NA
CASSPSSAPVTGELFF
TGTGCCAGCAGCCCCTCTAGCGCTCCGGTTACCGGGGAGCTGTTTTTT
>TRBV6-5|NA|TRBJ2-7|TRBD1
CASSRDRGLSYEQYF
TGTGCCAGCAGTAGGGACAGGGGGCTCTCCTACGAGCAGTACTTC
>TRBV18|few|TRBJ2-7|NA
CASSTGLRDKGGEQYF
TGTGCCAGCTCGACGGGCCTCCGGGACAAGGGCGGCGAGCAGTACTTC
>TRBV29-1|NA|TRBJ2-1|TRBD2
CSVGLAGGRPEQFF
TGCAGCGTGGGACTAGCGGGGGGACGACCTGAGCAGTTCTTC
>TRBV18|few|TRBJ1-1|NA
CASSPGPGAGNTEAFF
TGTGCCAGCTCACCAGGGCCAGGGGCAGGGAACACTGAAGCTTTCTTT
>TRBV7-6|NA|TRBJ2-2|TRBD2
CASSLDLRRGERPNTGELFF
TGTGCCAGCAGCTTAGATCTTCGGCGGGGGGAGCGCCCGAACACCGGGGAGCTGTTTTTT
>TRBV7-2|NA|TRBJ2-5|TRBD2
CASSLVAGVLQETQYF
TGTGCCAGCAGCTTGGTAGCGGGGGTCCTCCAAGAGACCCAGTACTTC
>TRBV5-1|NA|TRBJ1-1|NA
CASSPGQWAWTEAFF
TGCGCCAGCAGCCCCGGACAGTGGGCTTGGACTGAAGCTTTCTTT
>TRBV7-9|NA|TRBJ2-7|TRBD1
CASSLVQGFHEQYF
TGTGCCAGCAGCTTAGTACAGGGGTTCCACGAGCAGTACTTC
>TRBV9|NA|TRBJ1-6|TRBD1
CASSARDRESSPLHF
TGTGCCAGCAGCGCCCGGGACAGGGAAAGCTCACCCCTCCACTTT
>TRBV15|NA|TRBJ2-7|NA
CATSRERQDYEQYF
TGTGCCACCAGCAGAGAGCGACAGGACTACGAGCAGTACTTC
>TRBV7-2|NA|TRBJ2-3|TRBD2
CASSRRLAGTDTQYF
TGTGCCAGCAGCCGCCGACTAGCGGGGACAGATACGCAGTATTTT
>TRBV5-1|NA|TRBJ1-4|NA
CASSFQGSTDEKLFF
TGCGCCAGCAGCTTTCAGGGTTCAACGGATGAAAAACTGTTTTTT
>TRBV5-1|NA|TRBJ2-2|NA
CASRSGQHTGELFF
TGCGCCAGCAGATCCGGACAGCACACCGGGGAGCTGTTTTTT
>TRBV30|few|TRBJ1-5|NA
CAWSGGQANQPQHF
TGTGCCTGGAGTGGGGGACAAGCCAATCAGCCCCAGCATTTT
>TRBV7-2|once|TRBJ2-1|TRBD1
CASSLASTGGNDEQFF
TGTGCCAGCAGCTTAGCATCGACAGGGGGTAACGATGAGCAGTTCTTC
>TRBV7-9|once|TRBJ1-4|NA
CASSLEGEREKLFF
TGTGCCAGCAGCTTAGAGGGGGAACGGGAAAAACTGTTTTTT
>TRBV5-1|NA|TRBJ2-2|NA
CASSPSTGTPGELFF
TGCGCCAGCAGCCCTAGCACGGGGACTCCCGGGGAGCTGTTTTTT
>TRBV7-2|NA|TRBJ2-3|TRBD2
CASSYPSGSFPDTQYF
TGTGCCAGCAGCTACCCTAGCGGTTCCTTCCCCGATACGCAGTATTTT
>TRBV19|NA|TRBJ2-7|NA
CASNDSPYSDYEQYF
TGTGCCAGTAATGACAGTCCGTATTCCGACTACGAGCAGTACTTC
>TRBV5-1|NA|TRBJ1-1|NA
CASRSDSRSTEAFF
TGCGCCAGCAGATCGGACAGTCGCTCCACTGAAGCTTTCTTT
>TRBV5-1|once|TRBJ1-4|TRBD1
CASSLSGQGATNEKLFF
TGCGCCAGCAGCTTGTCGGGACAGGGGGCAACTAATGAAAAACTGTTTTTT
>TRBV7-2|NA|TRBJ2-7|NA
CASSLDQGRAEQYF
TGTGCCAGCAGCTTAGATCAGGGGAGGGCCGAGCAGTACTTC
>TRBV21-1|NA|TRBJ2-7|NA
CASSNRRGRTYEQYF
TGTGCCAGCAGCAATAGGAGGGGCCGAACCTACGAGCAGTACTTC
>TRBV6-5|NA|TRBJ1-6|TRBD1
CASTQGARNSPLHF
TGTGCCAGCACCCAGGGGGCGCGTAATTCACCCCTCCACTTT
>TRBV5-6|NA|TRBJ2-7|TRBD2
CASSSFRSSGVRDEQYF
TGTGCCAGCAGCTCCTTTCGTAGTAGCGGGGTTAGGGACGAGCAGTACTTC
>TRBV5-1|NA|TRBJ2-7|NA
CASSSRETYEQYF
TGCGCCAGCAGCTCCCGGGAGACTTACGAGCAGTACTTC
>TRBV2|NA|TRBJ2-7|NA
CASSSQGKFHEQYF
TGTGCCAGCAGTAGCCAGGGGAAATTTCACGAGCAGTACTTC
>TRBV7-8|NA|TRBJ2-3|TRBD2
CASSSPGLLGTDTQYF
TGTGCCAGCAGCTCCCCGGGACTACTGGGCACAGATACGCAGTATTTT
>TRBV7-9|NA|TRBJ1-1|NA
CASSDRGSVIKTEAFF
TGTGCCAGCAGCGATCGGGGGAGCGTGATAAAAACTGAAGCTTTCTTT
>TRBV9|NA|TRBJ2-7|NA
CASRSSRGAYEQYF
TGTGCCAGCAGGTCGAGCAGGGGTGCCTACGAGCAGTACTTC
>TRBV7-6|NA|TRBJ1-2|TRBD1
CASSLAATGGLGYTF
TGTGCCAGCAGCTTAGCGGCGACAGGGGGGCTTGGCTACACCTTC
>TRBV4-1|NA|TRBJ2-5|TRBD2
CASSPRPGASGGPVSQETQYF
TGCGCCAGCAGCCCTCGCCCAGGGGCTAGCGGGGGGCCGGTCTCCCAAGAGACCCAGTACTTC
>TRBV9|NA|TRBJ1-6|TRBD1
CASSPSGTGGTPLHF
TGTGCCAGCAGCCCCTCCGGGACAGGGGGAACACCCCTCCACTTT